Sequencing of this T cell receptor (beta chain) was carried out in a study of technical replicates of blood from a handful of donors. The CDR3 is 11 residues long. In germline, CDR1 is SGHTA, CDR2 FQGNSA. Regarding this clone: One end of the junction is discordant with germline, which a read error may explain.

This table comes from immunoSEQ multiplex PCR, and its TCRdb copy is limited to in-frame clones, with some not included. The sample holds some 70,000 clones; 95% to 98% are singletons and the top ten take approximately 0.26%. Sequencing was performed on T cells isolated from PBMCs. This chain joins TRBV7-2 and TRBJ2-5, with D uncertain. The source is a human donor in good health. The CDR3 here is CASMNQATQYF. CDR3 DNA: TGTGCCAGTATGAACCAAGCGACCCAGTACTTC.